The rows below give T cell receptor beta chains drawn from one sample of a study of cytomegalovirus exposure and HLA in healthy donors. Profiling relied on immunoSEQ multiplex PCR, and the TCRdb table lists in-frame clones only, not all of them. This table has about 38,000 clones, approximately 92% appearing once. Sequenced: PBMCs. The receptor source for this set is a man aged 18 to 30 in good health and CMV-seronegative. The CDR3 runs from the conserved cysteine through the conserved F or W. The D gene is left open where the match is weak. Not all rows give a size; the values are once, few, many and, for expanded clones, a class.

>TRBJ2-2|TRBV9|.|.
CASSVVTGIHTGELFF
TGTGCCAGCAGCGTAGTAACCGGGATTCACACCGGGGAGCTGTTTTTT
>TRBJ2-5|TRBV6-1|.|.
CASSLGTSRRETQYF
TGTGCCAGCAGCCTCGGGACTTCAAGAAGGGAGACCCAGTACTTC
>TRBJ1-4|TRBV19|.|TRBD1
CASGNRGLDEKLFF
TGTGCCAGTGGAAACAGGGGGCTGGATGAAAAACTGTTTTTT
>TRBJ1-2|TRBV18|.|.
CASSLPDSIYGYTF
TGTGCCAGCTCCCTACCCGACAGTATCTATGGCTACACCTTC
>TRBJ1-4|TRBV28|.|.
CASSSSQSGNLGKLFF
TGTGCCAGCAGCTCTTCTCAATCAGGGAACCTGGGAAAACTGTTTTTT
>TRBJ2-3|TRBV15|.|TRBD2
CATSRVGGTPSYTQYF
TGTGCCACCAGCAGAGTGGGAGGGACCCCCTCCTATACGCAGTATTTT
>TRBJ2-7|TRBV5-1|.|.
CASSLAVDYEQYF
TGCGCCAGCAGCTTGGCGGTAGACTACGAGCAGTACTTC
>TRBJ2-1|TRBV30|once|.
CAWSALYNEQFF
TGTGCCTGGAGTGCCCTTTACAATGAGCAGTTCTTC
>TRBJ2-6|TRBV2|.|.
CASRRGGGSGANVLTF
TGTGCCAGCAGGAGGGGGGGCGGGTCTGGGGCCAACGTCCTGACTTTC
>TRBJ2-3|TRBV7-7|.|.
CASSRTVTDTQYF
TGTGCTAGCAGCCGGACAGTTACAGATACGCAGTATTTT
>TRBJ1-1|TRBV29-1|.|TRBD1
CSVRTGVIAFF
TGCAGCGTTCGGACAGGGGTTATAGCTTTCTTT
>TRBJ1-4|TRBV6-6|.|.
CASNPGRGEKLFF
TGTGCCAGCAACCCGGGGAGGGGTGAAAAACTGTTTTTT
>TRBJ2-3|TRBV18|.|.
CASSPPEDWSGDTQYF
TGTGCCAGCTCACCACCGGAGGATTGGTCTGGAGATACGCAGTATTTT
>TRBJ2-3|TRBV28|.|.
CASRGVPDTQYF
TGTGCCAGCAGAGGGGTCCCGGATACGCAGTATTTT
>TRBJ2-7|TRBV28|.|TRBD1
CASSLRGPYEQYF
TGTGCCAGCAGCCTCAGGGGGCCCTACGAGCAGTACTTC
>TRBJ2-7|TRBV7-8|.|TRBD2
CASSPRTSGGGHEQYF
TGTGCCAGCAGCCCCCGGACTAGCGGGGGGGGGCACGAGCAGTACTTC